The subject of this entry is one T cell receptor (beta chain). Its antigen is not yet known. Base qualities are not recorded, but no much larger clone differs from it by a single base. According to the study, the label for this sample's time point signals: baseline before first vaccination. Vaccinee samples came from UK trials COV001 and COV002, including a single-blind randomized controlled phase 2/3 trial of AZD1222 (ChAdOx1 nCoV-19) in healthy adults. For TCRbeta chain sequencing, PBMC samples were collected from trial participants at day 0 and at day 28 after the second dose. This specimen comes from a study of T cell responses to AZD1222 COVID-19 vaccine (dated by TCRdb to about 2021). Some background on the complete study: AZD1222 recipients given second doses at about 4 weeks or at about 12 weeks were pooled, since spike-specific TCR depth and breadth were not found to differ between the two schedules. Enrollment into the trials was organized by age into subgroups of 18-55, 56-69 and 70-plus years, and those subgroups contained about 150, 27 and 61 TCR-sequenced participants, respectively. TCR sequencing covered more than 230 trial participants: around 210 given two doses of AZD1222 and 26 given two doses of MenACWY control vaccine. What the research found in general, with its limitations: No day 14 peak-response samples were available, so repertoires were characterized only after the peak T cell response. Nearly half of unique spike-specific TCRs reportedly recognized epitopes outside regions mutated in the B.1.351 and B.1.1.7 variants. Conclusions about previously exposed vaccinees were limited because only six AZD1222 recipients were SARS-CoV-2 seropositive at baseline. Vaccine-associated CD4 TCRs spanned the whole spike protein, with dominant responses in regions 160-218 and 743-854. In the small 56-69-year group, the increase in depth fell short of significance, most likely because of low power. Participants were mostly white British and included more females than males, and it was suggested by the authors that clonal diversity may have been underestimated. After two AZD1222 doses, spike-specific TCR breadth and depth were significantly higher than at day 0 and than in MenACWY recipients.

The CDR3 runs 13 residues from the cysteine to the phenylalanine. Only CDR3 DNA remains: 39 bases, in frame from the first base. Taken from the germline V gene (reference sequence), the CDR1 and CDR2 loops are MNHNY and SVGAGI. V ends up 6 bases short and J 5 bases short, with an unmatched junction base count of 6. The CDR3 regions of human TCRbeta chains were analyzed by immunosequencing. As for the original processing: TCRs in the repertoires were matched against a reference library of SARS-CoV-2-specific TCRs that had been generated with the MIRA antigen-specificity platform. Breadth was defined as the fraction of unique TCRs that were SARS-CoV-2-associated, and depth was defined as the fraction of total T cells that were SARS-CoV-2-associated. Using the MIRA data, every spike-specific TCR was mapped to the spike region that the TCR reacted to and assigned to either a CD4 or a CD8 class. Log10-transformed breadth and depth values were compared by one-way ANOVA with Sidak's multiple comparisons tests. What TCRdb holds here is the immuneACCESS table cut down to in-frame rearrangements. Part of the clones is not present; checked against another copy, under half of the missing clones reflect an unresolved V gene, and the others are unexplained. D and trimming come from the DNA, and the V and J calls and clone size come from that table. Recorded for this sample are about 120,000 clones; approximately 85% of them occurred a single time. Roughly 9.1% of the sample belongs to the ten largest clones.

The chain couples TRBV6-6 to TRBJ2-5, and 7 junction bases match TRBD1. This sequence originates from an adult in good health. Sequenced here: peripheral blood, sampled on day 0 of AZD1222 vaccination. The base sequence is TGTGCCAGCAGCTTCGGGACAGACGAGACCCAGTACTTC. Its protein is CASSFGTDETQYF.